These T cell receptor beta chains were read from a single sample in a study of control samples from healthy donors and cancer patients. This table comes from immunoSEQ multiplex PCR, and its TCRdb copy is limited to in-frame clones, with some not included. Here the sample spans approximately 46,000 clones, about 87% being singletons. The sequencing sample was made of PBMCs. Source of these receptors: an older woman with lung cancer. Each CDR3 is given with its conserved first and last residue.

j_gene,v_gene,CDR3aa
TRBJ1-2,TRBV5-4,CASRGGGPITF
TRBJ1-2,TRBV6-2/TRBV6-3,CASSRPRDRGFGYTF
TRBJ1-1,TRBV6-4,CATRPTLNTEAFF
TRBJ2-1,TRBV5-6,CASSSVQSNEQFF
TRBJ2-5,TRBV4-2,CASSQDSGQETQYF
TRBJ2-1,TRBV9,CASSEGGNQFF
TRBJ2-3,TRBV5-1,CASSLSDRTDTQYF
TRBJ1-2,TRBV2,CASSGQAASGYTF
TRBJ1-1,TRBV5-1,CASSLAGFGAEAFF
TRBJ1-4,TRBV7-9,CASSLAMKNEKLFF
TRBJ2-1,TRBV30,CAWTNGWNEQFF